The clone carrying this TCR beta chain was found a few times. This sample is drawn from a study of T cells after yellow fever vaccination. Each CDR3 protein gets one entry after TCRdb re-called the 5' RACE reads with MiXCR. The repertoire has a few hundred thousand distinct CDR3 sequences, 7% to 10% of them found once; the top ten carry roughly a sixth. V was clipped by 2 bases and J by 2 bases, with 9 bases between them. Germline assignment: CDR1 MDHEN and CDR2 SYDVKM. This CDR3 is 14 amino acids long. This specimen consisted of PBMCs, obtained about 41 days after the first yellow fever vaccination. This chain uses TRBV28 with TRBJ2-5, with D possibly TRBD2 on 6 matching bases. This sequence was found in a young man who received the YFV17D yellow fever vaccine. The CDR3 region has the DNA TGTGCCAGCAGTTTAGCGCGGGAACAAGAGACCCAGTACTTC. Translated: CASSLAREQETQYF.